The next 21 T cell receptor beta chains were all read from a single sample in a study of T cell responses to AZD1222 COVID-19 vaccine. TCRdb's table, derived via immunoSEQ multiplex PCR, lists solely in-frame clones and lacks some. Among approximately 100,000 clones listed, about 89% were seen once. The sequencing here drew on peripheral blood, taken on day 0 of AZD1222 vaccination. All receptors derive from an adult in good health.

The chain links TRBV4-2 to TRBJ2-5, with 12 bases fitting TRBD2. The CDR3 loop spans 16 amino acids. Germline V gene lookup returns CDR1 LGHNA and CDR2 YNFKEQ. V shed 4 bases and J 1 base; nucleotides not matched to a gene: 4. CDR3: CASSRTSGGSQETQYF. CDR3 nucleotide sequence: TGTGCCAGCAGCCGAACTAGCGGGGGGAGCCAAGAGACCCAGTACTTC.

The rearrangement links TRBV15 to TRBJ2-7; TRBD1 is a possible D gene (6 bases). Trimming took off 2 bases at V and 2 bases at J, with 19 bases between the two ends. The germline V gene encodes CDR1 LNHNV and CDR2 YYDKDF (reference sequence). This CDR3 is built from 17 residues. Here the CDR3 reads CATSRRGDSPGAYEQYF. Here the CDR3 DNA reads TGTGCCACCAGCAGACGGGGTGACAGTCCAGGGGCCTACGAGCAGTACTTC.

V is TRBV3-1 (or the pseudogene TRBV3-2) and J is TRBJ2-7; TRBD1 matches 10 bases. With V trimmed by 4 bases and J by 6 bases, 9 bases remained unmatched. The CDR3 totals 15 residues. Germline CDR1 is LGHDT and CDR2 is YNNKEL (reference sequence). The CDR3 nucleotides read TGTGCCAGCAGCCCACGGGACAGGGGAAGGGGCGAGCAGTACTTC. Translation: CASSPRDRGRGEQYF.

This rearrangement joins TRBV30 to TRBJ1-1; 9 positions match TRBD1. Germline loops: CDR1 GTSNPN, CDR2 SVGIG (reference sequence). This CDR3 comprises 14 residues. V lost 0 bases to trimming and J lost 6 bases; unmatched junction nucleotides: 5. CDR3 loop: CAWSVSRQGAEAFF. CDR3 in DNA: TGTGCCTGGAGTGTGTCGAGACAGGGGGCTGAAGCTTTCTTT.

For the CDR3, the DNA is TGTGCCAGCAGTTACGACGGGGGGAGGAATGGCTATGGCTACACCTTC. It is translated as CASSYDGGRNGYGYTF. The rearrangement joins TRBV6-5 to TRBJ1-2, with D possibly being TRBD1 (5 bases). CDR3 length: 16 amino acids. V was shortened by 2 bases and J by 4 bases, with 17 bases between the two germline ends. Germline lookup yields CDR1 MNHEY and CDR2 SVGAGI.

This chain connects TRBV25-1 to TRBJ1-4; perhaps TRBD1 as D (5 bases). Germline lookup yields CDR1 MGHDK and CDR2 SYGVNS. V was cut by 4 bases and J by 8 bases, with 17 bases left in between. The CDR3 contains 15 residues. The CDR3: CASSVQGRGLEKLFF. The CDR3 bases are TGTGCCAGCAGTGTCCAGGGACGTGGTTTGGAAAAACTGTTTTTT.

Here the CDR3 reads CASGFILPGTTESLFF. The CDR3 DNA reads TGTGCTAGTGGTTTTATACTCCCCGGGACAACTGAGTCGCTGTTTTTT. The J gene is TRBJ2-2, the V gene TRBV12-5; the D gene is possibly TRBD1 (6 bases). Germline loops: CDR1 LGHNT, CDR2 FRNRAP. The CDR3 consists of 16 residues. V shed 3 bases and J shed 13 bases, with 24 bases lying between them.

The J gene is TRBJ2-7, the V gene TRBV2; TRBD2 is a possible D gene (6 bases). The CDR3 covers 15 residues. Germline CDR1 is SNHLY and CDR2 is FYNNEI. The V end lost 6 bases, the J end lost 3 bases, and 18 bases lay between the germline ends. CDR3 nucleotides: TGTGCCAGCAGAAAAAGACTAGTCCTAGGCTACGAGCAGTACTTC. Protein product: CASRKRLVLGYEQYF.

This chain links TRBV6-5 with TRBJ2-7, with D perhaps TRBD2 (5 bases). Trimming took off 0 bases at V and 6 bases at J, with 15 bases between the two ends. The CDR3 runs to 15 residues. CDR1 is MNHEY, CDR2 SVGAGI, per germline. The DNA for the CDR3 is TGTGCCAGCAGTTACTCTGAGGGCCCAGGTAGCGAGCAGTACTTC. This encodes CASSYSEGPGSEQYF.

The J gene is TRBJ2-5, the V gene TRBV19; 8 nucleotides match TRBD2. The CDR3 runs to 15 residues. V was pared by 5 bases and J by 1 base, with 6 bases of the junction left unmatched. CDR1 and CDR2 (germline): LNHDA, SQIVND (reference sequence). The CDR3 sequence: CASSSGGALQETQYF. CDR3 in DNA: TGTGCCAGTAGTTCGGGAGGGGCCCTCCAAGAGACCCAGTACTTC. The entire variable domain, with the rest obtained from reference TRBV19 and TRBJ2-5, is as follows: DGGITQSPKYLFRKEGQNVTLSCEQNLNHDAMYWYRQDPGQGLRLIYYSQIVNDFQKGDIAEGYSVSREKKESFPLTVTSAQKNPTAFYLCASSSGGALQETQYFGPGTRLLVL.

The chain combines TRBV9 with TRBJ1-2; unclear D gene. Trimming took 2 bases from V and 7 from J, leaving 15 bases between them. The CDR3 covers 14 residues. Germline CDR1 SGDLS, CDR2 YYNGEE. CDR3 residues: CASSVDSRTIGYTF. The CDR3 nucleotides are TGTGCCAGCAGCGTCGACTCGAGGACGATTGGCTACACCTTC.

The chain is built from TRBV11-2 and TRBJ1-2, with D maybe TRBD1 (6 bases). The CDR3 runs to 16 residues. Trimming cost V 5 bases and J 2 bases, with 18 bases left between them. Germline V gene sequence: CDR1 SGHAT, CDR2 FQNNGV. Here the CDR3 DNA reads TGTGCCAGCAGCCCCCTTGTCGGGGGGCCCAACTATGGCTACACCTTC. Its translation is CASSPLVGGPNYGYTF. The variable domain in full, with the rest retrieved from reference TRBV11-2 and TRBJ1-2, is EAGVAQSPRYKIIEKRQSVAFWCNPISGHATLYWYQQILGQGPKLLIQFQNNGVVDDSQLPKDRFSAERLKGVDSTLKIQPAKLEDSAVYLCASSPLVGGPNYGYTFGSGTRLTVV.

The chain is built from TRBV2 and TRBJ2-6, with 9 bases fitting TRBD1. Trimming took 7 bases from V and 2 from J; bases not matched to a gene: 9. This CDR3 is 17 amino acids long. CDR1 and CDR2 (germline): SNHLY, FYNNEI. The chain's CDR3 is CASNPGQGIPGANVLTF. The DNA for the CDR3 is TGTGCCAGCAACCCGGGACAGGGTATTCCTGGGGCCAACGTCCTGACTTTC.

This clone has a handful of counts. The chain employs TRBV6-5 and TRBJ1-5; TRBD1 might be the D (5 bases). V was cut by 6 bases and J by 0 bases, with 12 bases left in between. Per the germline V gene, CDR1 is MNHEY and CDR2 is SVGAGI. This CDR3 comprises 15 residues. The CDR3 DNA follows: TGTGCCAGCAGCTCAGGGTATTATAGCAATCAGCCCCAGCATTTT. Translating it yields CASSSGYYSNQPQHF.

The genes are TRBV7-9 and TRBJ2-7, with TRBD2 matching 7 bases. From germline, CDR1 is SEHNR and CDR2 FQNEAQ (reference sequence). The CDR3 contains 11 residues. Losses at the gene ends were 7 bases for V and 6 bases for J; bases not matched to a gene: 3. CDR3 loop: CASTGGFEQYF. The CDR3 region has the DNA TGTGCCAGCACCGGGGGGTTCGAGCAGTACTTC.

The V call is TRBV5-1, the J call TRBJ1-4, with D possibly TRBD1 on 5 matching bases. The germline V gene has CDR1 SGHRS and CDR2 YFSETQ. V lost 0 bases and J lost 8, with 14 bases in between. CDR3 length: 15 amino acids. DNA for the CDR3: TGCGCCAGCAGCTTGGCGACAGTACGAGGCGAAAAACTGTTTTTT. This encodes CASSLATVRGEKLFF.

The chain couples TRBV7-8 to TRBJ1-2; D is uncertain. CDR3 length: 13 residues. Germline assignment: CDR1 SGHVS and CDR2 FQNEAQ. The V and J ends lost 5 bases and 2 bases respectively, with 9 bases between them. CDR3 residues: CASSPSFNYGYTF. The DNA for the CDR3 is TGTGCCAGCAGCCCGAGTTTCAACTATGGCTACACCTTC.

The gene calls are TRBV6-1 and TRBJ1-2, with TRBD1 as a possible D gene (5 bases). Germline V gives CDR1 MNHNS, CDR2 SASEGT. The length of the CDR3 is 14 residues. The ends were cut back, 2 bases at V and 3 bases at J, with 10 bases in the middle. The CDR3 bases are TGTGCCAGCAGTGAAAACCCCAGGGACTATGGCTACACCTTC. Encoded protein: CASSENPRDYGYTF.

J is TRBJ1-1 and V is TRBV2; 9 bases match TRBD1. The V gene's germline CDR1 is SNHLY and CDR2 FYNNEI. The length of the CDR3 is 14 residues. The trim removed 7 bases at V and 1 base at J, leaving 4 bases unmatched. The CDR3 DNA reads as TGTGCCAGCAAAGGACAGGGGAAGAACACTGAAGCTTTCTTT. It codes for CASKGQGKNTEAFF.

The chain couples TRBV6-5 to TRBJ1-2; D is perhaps TRBD1 (6 bases). The CDR3 totals 13 residues. Germline-derived CDR1 and CDR2 are MNHEY and SVGAGI. Between the trimmed V and J ends, which lost 6 bases and 1 base, there was a span of 9 bases. The DNA for the CDR3 is TGTGCCAGCAGATGGACAGTTAACTATGGCTACACCTTC. The encoded protein is CASRWTVNYGYTF.

The chain links TRBV7-8 to TRBJ1-1, with D unresolved. The CDR3 has 14 amino acids. Between the trimmed V and J ends, which lost 2 bases and 0 bases, there was a span of 7 bases. Germline V CDR1 and CDR2: SGHVS, FQNEAQ. Here the CDR3 reads CASSLTSMNTEAFF. CDR3 nucleotide sequence: TGTGCCAGCAGCTTAACCTCCATGAACACTGAAGCTTTCTTT.